The 2 T cell receptor beta chains below all came from one sample that was sequenced in a study of cytomegalovirus exposure and HLA in healthy donors. Amplification used 60 Vbeta primers and 13 Jbeta primers. Profiling relied on immunoSEQ multiplex PCR, and the TCRdb table lists in-frame clones only, not all of them. The table shows 110,000 to 150,000 clones, with more than 80% occurring only once. Sample: PBMCs. Receptors were obtained from a middle-aged woman in good health and CMV-seropositive.

This clone was seen a handful of times. This sample includes further DNA sequences coding for the same CDR3. This chain joins TRBV6-6 and TRBJ1-1; D perhaps matches TRBD1 (5 bases). CDR3 length equals 13 residues. From germline, CDR1 is MNHNY and CDR2 SVGAGI (reference sequence). V was pared by 8 bases and J by 5 bases, with 15 bases between. This chain's CDR3 is CASRTGDGTEAFF. The DNA of the CDR3 is TGTGCCAGCCGCACAGGAGATGGTACTGAAGCTTTCTTT.

A single count supports this clone. This chain uses TRBV30 with TRBJ1-1; no clear D gene. The ends were cut back, 7 bases at V and 8 bases at J, with 20 bases in the middle. This CDR3 spans 13 amino acids. CDR1 GTSNPN and CDR2 SVGIG come from the germline V gene (reference sequence). The CDR3 region is CASNRGFDLEAFF. As DNA, the CDR3 is TGTGCCTCGAACCGGGGATTTGACTTAGAAGCTTTCTTT.